What follows describes a single T cell receptor (beta chain). Other DNA sequences of this sample code for an identical CDR3. The source of the sample is a study of cytomegalovirus exposure and HLA in healthy donors. PCR amplification relied on 60 Vbeta primers (plus 13 Jbeta primers). Data came from immunoSEQ multiplex PCR; TCRdb stores just in-frame clones and leaves some out. Among about 91,000 clones listed, roughly 78% were seen once. CDR3 length: 14 residues. The germline CDR1 and CDR2 sequences are MDHEN and SYDVKM. The junction had 2 bases not matched to a gene; V was cut back by 8 bases and J by 0 bases.

V and J are TRBV28 and TRBJ2-3; 10 bases are a match to TRBD2. Source material: PBMCs. This clonotype originated in a male donor in good health and CMV-seropositive. The CDR3 DNA sequence: TGTGCCAGCTCTAGCGGGGGAAGCACAGATACGCAGTATTTT. As protein: CASSSGGSTDTQYF.